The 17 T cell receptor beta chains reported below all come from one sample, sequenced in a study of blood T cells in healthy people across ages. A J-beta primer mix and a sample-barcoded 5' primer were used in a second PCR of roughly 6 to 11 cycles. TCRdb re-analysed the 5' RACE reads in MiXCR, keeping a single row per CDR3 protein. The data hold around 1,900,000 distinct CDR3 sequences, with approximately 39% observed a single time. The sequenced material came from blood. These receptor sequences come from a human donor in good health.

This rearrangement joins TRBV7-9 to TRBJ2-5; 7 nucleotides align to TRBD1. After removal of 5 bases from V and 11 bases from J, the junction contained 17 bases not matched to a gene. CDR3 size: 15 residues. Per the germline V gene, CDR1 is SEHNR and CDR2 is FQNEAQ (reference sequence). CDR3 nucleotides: TGTGCCAGCAGCCTGAACAGGGGACCCAGCAATGAGCAGTACTTC. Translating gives CASSLNRGPSNEQYF.

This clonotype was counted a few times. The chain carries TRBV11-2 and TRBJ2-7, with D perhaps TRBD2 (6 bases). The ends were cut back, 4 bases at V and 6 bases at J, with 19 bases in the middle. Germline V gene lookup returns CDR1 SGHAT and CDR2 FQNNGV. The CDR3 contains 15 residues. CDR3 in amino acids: CASSSPRGEGGEQYF. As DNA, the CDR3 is TGTGCCAGCAGCTCCCCAAGGGGCGAGGGAGGCGAGCAGTACTTC.

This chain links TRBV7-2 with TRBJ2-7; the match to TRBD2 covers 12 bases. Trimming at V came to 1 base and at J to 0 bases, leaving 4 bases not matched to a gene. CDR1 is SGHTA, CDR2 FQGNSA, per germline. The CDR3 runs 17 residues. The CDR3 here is CASSLGLAGAFSYEQYF. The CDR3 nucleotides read TGTGCCAGCAGCTTAGGACTAGCGGGGGCCTTCTCCTACGAGCAGTACTTC. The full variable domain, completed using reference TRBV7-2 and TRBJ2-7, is GAGVSQSPSNKVTEKGKDVELRCDPISGHTALYWYRQSLGQGLEFLIYFQGNSAPDKSGLPSDRFSAERTGGSVSTLTIQRTQQEDSAVYLCASSLGLAGAFSYEQYFGPGTRLTVT.

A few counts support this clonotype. Here the CDR3 reads CASSKVGANVLTF. CDR3 DNA sequence: TGTGCCAGCAGCAAAGTGGGGGCCAACGTCCTGACTTTC. The chain recombines TRBV7-9 with TRBJ2-6; D is unresolved. The CDR3 sequence is 13 residues long. Deletions cut 5 bases from V and 4 bases from J, with 6 bases between. From germline, CDR1 is SEHNR and CDR2 FQNEAQ (reference sequence). Full variable domain (rest looked up from reference TRBV7-9 and TRBJ2-6): DTGVSQNPRHKITKRGQNVTFRCDPISEHNRLYWYRQTLGQGPEFLTYFQNEAQLEKSRLLSDRFSAERPKGSFSTLEIQRTEQGDSAMYLCASSKVGANVLTFGAGSRLTVL.

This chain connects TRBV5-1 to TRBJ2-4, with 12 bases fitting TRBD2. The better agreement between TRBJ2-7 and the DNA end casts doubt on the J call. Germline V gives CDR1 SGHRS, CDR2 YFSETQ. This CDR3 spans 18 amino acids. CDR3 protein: CASSLGMTSGGATYEQYF. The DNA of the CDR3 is TGCGCCAGCAGCTTGGGAATGACTAGCGGGGGAGCTACCTACGAGCAGTACTTC.

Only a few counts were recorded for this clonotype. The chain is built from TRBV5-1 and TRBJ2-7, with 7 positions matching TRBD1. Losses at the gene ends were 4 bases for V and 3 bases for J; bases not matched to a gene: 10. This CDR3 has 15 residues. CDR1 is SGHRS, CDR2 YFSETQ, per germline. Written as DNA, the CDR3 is TGCGCCAGCAGCCCGGGACAGAGCTTGTTCTACGAGCAGTACTTC. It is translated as CASSPGQSLFYEQYF.

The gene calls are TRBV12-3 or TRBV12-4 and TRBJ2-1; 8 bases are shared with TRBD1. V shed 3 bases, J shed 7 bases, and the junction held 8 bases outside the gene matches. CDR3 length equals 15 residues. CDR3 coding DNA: TGTGCCAGCAGTTTGGGGCAGGGGGCTAAAAATGAGCAGTTCTTC. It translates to CASSLGQGAKNEQFF.

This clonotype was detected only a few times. The CDR3 region is CSVLGHSGDTQYF. DNA of the CDR3: TGCAGCGTTTTGGGACATAGCGGAGATACGCAGTATTTT. The chain uses TRBV29-1 and TRBJ2-3; the D gene could be TRBD1 or TRBD2 (6 bases each). From germline, CDR1 is SQVTM and CDR2 ANQGSEA. There are 13 residues in the CDR3. V was trimmed by 5 bases and J by 5 bases, leaving 14 bases between them.

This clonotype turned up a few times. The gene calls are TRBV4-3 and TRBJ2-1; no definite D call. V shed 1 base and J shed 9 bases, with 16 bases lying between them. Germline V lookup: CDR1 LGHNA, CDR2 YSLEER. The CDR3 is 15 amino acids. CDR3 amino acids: CASSQARLSLGEQFF. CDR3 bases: TGCGCCAGCAGCCAAGCACGGCTATCCTTGGGTGAGCAGTTCTTC.

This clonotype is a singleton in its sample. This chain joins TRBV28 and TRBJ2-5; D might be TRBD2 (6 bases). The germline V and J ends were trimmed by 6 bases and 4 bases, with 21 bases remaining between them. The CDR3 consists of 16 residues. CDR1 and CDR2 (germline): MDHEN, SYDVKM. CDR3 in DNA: TGTGCCAGCAGCCCCTTCGGGTGGGGGGAATCAGAGACCCAGTACTTC. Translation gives CASSPFGWGESETQYF.

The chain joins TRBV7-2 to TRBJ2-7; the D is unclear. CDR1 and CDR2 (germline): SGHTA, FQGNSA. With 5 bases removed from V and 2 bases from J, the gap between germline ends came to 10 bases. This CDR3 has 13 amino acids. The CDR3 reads CASSPPHPYEQYF. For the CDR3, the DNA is TGTGCCAGCAGCCCCCCCCACCCCTACGAGCAGTACTTC.

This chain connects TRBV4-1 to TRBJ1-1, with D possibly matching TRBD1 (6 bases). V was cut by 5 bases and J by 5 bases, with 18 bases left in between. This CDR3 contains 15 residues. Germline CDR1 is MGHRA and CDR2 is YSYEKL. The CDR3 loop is CASSVLVRGGTEAFF. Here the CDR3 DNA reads TGCGCCAGCAGCGTTCTAGTCAGGGGTGGGACTGAAGCTTTCTTT.

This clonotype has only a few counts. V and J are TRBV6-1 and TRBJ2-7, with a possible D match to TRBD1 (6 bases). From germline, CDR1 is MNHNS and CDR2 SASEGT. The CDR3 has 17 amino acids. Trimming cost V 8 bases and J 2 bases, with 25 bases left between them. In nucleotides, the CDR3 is TGTGCCAGCGGAATTAATGGAGTCCAGGGGTATCCCTACGAGCAGTACTTC. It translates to CASGINGVQGYPYEQYF.

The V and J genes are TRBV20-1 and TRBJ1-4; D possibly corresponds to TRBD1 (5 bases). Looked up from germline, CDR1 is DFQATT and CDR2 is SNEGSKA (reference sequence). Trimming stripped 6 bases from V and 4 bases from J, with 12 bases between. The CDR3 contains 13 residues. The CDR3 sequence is CSAMGPLNEKLFF. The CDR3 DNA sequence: TGCAGTGCCATGGGACCGCTTAATGAAAAACTGTTTTTT.

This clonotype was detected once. As DNA, the CDR3 is TGTGCCAGCAGCTTAGGCAGGGTTAAGCCCCAGCATTTT. It specifies CASSLGRVKPQHF. The chain carries TRBV13 and TRBJ1-5; possibly TRBD1 for D (5 bases). The length of the CDR3 is 13 residues. With 0 bases removed from V and 8 bases from J, the gap between germline ends came to 8 bases. Germline CDR1 PRHDT, CDR2 FYEKMQ (reference sequence).

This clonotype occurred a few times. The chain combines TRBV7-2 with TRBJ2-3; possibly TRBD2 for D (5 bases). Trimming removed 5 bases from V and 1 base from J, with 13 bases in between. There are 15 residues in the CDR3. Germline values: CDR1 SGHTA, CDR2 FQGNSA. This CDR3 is CASSQTGRGTDTQYF. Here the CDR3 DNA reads TGTGCCAGCAGCCAAACGGGGAGAGGCACAGATACGCAGTATTTT. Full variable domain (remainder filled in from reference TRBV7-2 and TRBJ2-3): GAGVSQSPSNKVTEKGKDVELRCDPISGHTALYWYRQSLGQGLEFLIYFQGNSAPDKSGLPSDRFSAERTGGSVSTLTIQRTQQEDSAVYLCASSQTGRGTDTQYFGPGTRLTVL.

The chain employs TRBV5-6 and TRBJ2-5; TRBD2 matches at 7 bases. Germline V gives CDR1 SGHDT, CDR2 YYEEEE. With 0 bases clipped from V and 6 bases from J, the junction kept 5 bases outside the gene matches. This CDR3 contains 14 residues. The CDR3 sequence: CASSLAGGRKTQYF. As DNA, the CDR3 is TGTGCCAGCAGCTTGGCCGGGGGGAGAAAGACCCAGTACTTC. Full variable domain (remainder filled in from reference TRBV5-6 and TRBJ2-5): DAGVTQSPTHLIKTRGQQVTLRCSPKSGHDTVSWYQQALGQGPQFIFQYYEEEERQRGNFPDRFSGHQFPNYSSELNVNALLLGDSALYLCASSLAGGRKTQYFGPGTRLLVL.